What follows describes a single TCR beta chain. Per the authors' pipeline: Quantification of nucleated cells was approximated via reference gene primer amplification. This table comes from immunoSEQ multiplex PCR, and its TCRdb copy is limited to in-frame clones, with some not included. From that table come the V and J calls and clone size; the DNA was used to work out D and trimming. In the table there are fewer than 200,000 clones, roughly four fifths of which are singletons. This record belongs to a study of blood T cell repertoires in COVID-19. Overall study context: COVID-19 samples collected from the United States, Italy and Spain covered acute and convalescent phases. PBMCs, B-cell-depleted T cells, or T cells provided the cDNA or gDNA that made up the material.

The CDR3 is 14 residues long. The ends lost 1 base at V and 7 bases at J; junction bases unmatched: 3. The germline CDR1 and CDR2 sequences are SGHDT and YYEEEE. The receptor was derived from a man in his sixties or seventies with active or convalescent COVID-19. Sequencing was carried out using peripheral blood. J is TRBJ1-2 and V is TRBV5-6; 11 bases fit TRBD1. CDR3 coding DNA: TGTGCCAGCAGCTTGTTTGGGACAGGGGGTGGCTACACCTTC. It codes for CASSLFGTGGGYTF.